This TCR beta chain appears in the sequencing data of a study of vaccination and CD4 T cells after COVID-19. Described treatment: approximately nine-day PBMC culture with coronavirus spike peptide pools or control peptides (ViraFEST assay). As for this clonotype: Its antigen remains unknown.

CD4+ T cells that had been cultured provided DNA sequenced with the Oncomine TCR Beta short-read assay. TCRdb called the PCR reads again in MiXCR, with one record for every CDR3 protein. Of roughly 8,900 distinct CDR3 sequences listed, less than 55% were seen once; the top ten hold 12%. Specimen: CD4+ T cells from blood, cultured in vitro. This clonotype originated in a human donor who had recovered from COVID-19.

CDR3: CASSQRRGNIYEQYF. The CDR3 DNA reads TGTGCCAGCAGCCAAAGGCGGGGTAATATCTACGAGCAGTACTTC. V and J are TRBV14 and TRBJ2-7, with D possibly matching TRBD2 (6 bases). Germline assignment: CDR1 SGHDN and CDR2 FVKESK. Between the trimmed V and J ends, which lost 2 bases and 3 bases, there was a span of 14 bases. The CDR3 sequence is 15 residues long.